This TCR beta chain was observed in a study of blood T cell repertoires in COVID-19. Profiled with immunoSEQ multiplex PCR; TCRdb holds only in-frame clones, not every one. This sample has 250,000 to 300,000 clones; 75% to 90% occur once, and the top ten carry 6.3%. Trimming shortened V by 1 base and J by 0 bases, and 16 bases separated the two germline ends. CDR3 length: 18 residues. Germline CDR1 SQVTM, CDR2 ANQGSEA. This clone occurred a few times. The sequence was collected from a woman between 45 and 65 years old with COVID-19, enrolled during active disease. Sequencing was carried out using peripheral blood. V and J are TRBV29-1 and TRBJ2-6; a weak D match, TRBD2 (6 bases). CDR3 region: CSVEVRGGGSSGANVLTF. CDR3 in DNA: TGCAGCGTTGAAGTAAGGGGAGGTGGAAGCTCTGGGGCCAACGTCCTGACTTTC.